The 28 T cell receptor beta chains below all came from one sample that was sequenced in a study of blood T cells in healthy people across ages. Primed by a sample-barcoded 5' primer and a J-beta primer mix, a second PCR proceeded for about 7 to 11 cycles. TCRdb redid the calling of the 5' RACE reads with MiXCR, one entry per CDR3 protein. The table records fewer than 1.5 million distinct CDR3 sequences, approximately 38% of them present only once. Material for sequencing was blood. Receptors were obtained from a woman between 18 and 30 years old in good health.

The V and J genes are TRBV18 and TRBJ2-1; D is unresolved. Trimming stripped 1 base from V and 6 bases from J, with 13 bases between. This CDR3 spans 15 amino acids. Germline values: CDR1 KGHSH, CDR2 LQKENI. The CDR3 spells CASSPLGARSNEQFF. CDR3 DNA: TGTGCCAGCTCACCACTCGGAGCCAGATCCAATGAGCAGTTCTTC.

The gene calls are TRBV6-2 or TRBV6-3 and TRBJ2-4; the D gene is possibly TRBD1 (5 bases). Gene TRBJ2-7 matches the end of the DNA better, so the J call may be wrong. The CDR3 is 15 residues long. Germline V gene data show CDR1 as MNHEY and CDR2 as SVGEGT. CDR3 in amino acids: CASSSRRGGYYEQYF. Written as DNA, the CDR3 is TGTGCCAGCAGCTCCCGTAGGGGTGGATACTACGAGCAGTACTTC.

This clonotype was observed a handful of times. This sequence joins TRBV15 and TRBJ2-2, with D unresolved. The CDR3 runs 15 residues. The germline CDR1 and CDR2 sequences are LNHNV and YYDKDF (reference sequence). V was cut by 0 bases and J by 4 bases, with 9 bases left in between. The CDR3 reads CATSRDLPGTGELFF. In DNA, the CDR3 is TGTGCCACCAGCAGAGATCTTCCCGGCACCGGGGAGCTGTTTTTT.

The chain links TRBV21-1 to TRBJ2-4. TRBV21-1 is classified as a pseudogene. The CDR3 runs to 16 residues. CDR3: CASSKDTSLNKRTQYF. The CDR3 DNA follows: TGTGCCAGCAGCAAAGACACCAGTTTGAACAAGAGAACCCAGTACTTC.

The chain carries TRBV4-1 and TRBJ1-1; the match to TRBD1 covers 7 bases. Germline CDR1 MGHRA, CDR2 YSYEKL. J gave up 0 bases and V 0 bases, and 4 bases lay outside the gene matches. This CDR3 comprises 16 residues. Here the CDR3 DNA reads TGCGCCAGCAGCCAAGATGAGGGGGCTATGAACACTGAAGCTTTCTTT. Encoded protein: CASSQDEGAMNTEAFF.

This clonotype was picked up a small number of times. A much larger clonotype is one base distant, so this may be a read error. This rearrangement joins TRBV7-2 to TRBJ2-5, with D perhaps matching TRBD2 (5 bases). V lost 6 bases and J lost 11, with 13 bases in between. The CDR3 runs to 11 residues. Germline loops: CDR1 SGHTA, CDR2 FQGNSA. CDR3 sequence (DNA): TGTGCCAGCAGGGTCGGGAATGAGCAGTACTTC. As protein: CASRVGNEQYF.

The gene calls are TRBV4-1 and TRBJ1-2; 12 bases fit TRBD1. Trimming took 0 bases from V and 8 from J; bases not matched to a gene: 7. The CDR3 runs 16 residues. The V gene's germline CDR1 is MGHRA and CDR2 YSYEKL. The CDR3, as DNA: TGCGCCAGCAGCCAAGATGGGACAGGGGGCCAAGGGGGCTACACCTTC. This encodes CASSQDGTGGQGGYTF.

This chain connects TRBV14 to TRBJ2-1; maybe TRBD1 (6 bases). Germline V gene sequence: CDR1 SGHDN, CDR2 FVKESK. CDR3 size: 14 residues. V was cut by 5 bases and J by 3 bases, with 11 bases left in between. The CDR3 bases are TGTGCCAGCAGCTTGGGACACCTCTACAATGAGCAGTTCTTC. Amino acid sequence: CASSLGHLYNEQFF. Full variable domain (outside the CDR3, taken from reference TRBV14 and TRBJ2-1): EAGVTQFPSHSVIEKGQTVTLRCDPISGHDNLYWYRRVMGKEIKFLLHFVKESKQDESGMPNNRFLAERTGGTYSTLKVQPAELEDSGVYFCASSLGHLYNEQFFGPGTRLTVL.

This clonotype was detected only a few times. The gene calls are TRBV4-1 and TRBJ2-5; 8 bases map to TRBD2. Germline lookup yields CDR1 MGHRA and CDR2 YSYEKL. The J segment lost 6 bases and the V segment lost 0 bases, leaving 3 bases of the junction unmatched. CDR3 size: 14 residues. The CDR3 sequence is CASSQEGLVKTQYF. Written as DNA, the CDR3 is TGCGCCAGCAGCCAAGAGGGACTAGTCAAGACCCAGTACTTC.

The rearrangement joins TRBV20-1 to TRBJ2-1; 13 bases align to TRBD2. Germline CDR1 reads DFQATT; CDR2 reads SNEGSKA (reference sequence). CDR3 length: 18 amino acids. J was trimmed by 4 bases and V by 3 bases; bases with no gene match: 12. In DNA, the CDR3 is TGCAGTGCTAGTAGCCCCGGGACTAGCGGGGTACCATACAATGAGCAGTTCTTC. Translation gives CSASSPGTSGVPYNEQFF.

The DNA of the CDR3 is TGTGCCACCAGTGATTCAGGGGGAAGATCCTACAATGAGCAGTACTTC. Residues: CATSDSGGRSYNEQYF. The gene calls are TRBV24-1 and TRBJ2-1; 7 nucleotides match TRBD1. The end of the DNA aligns better with TRBJ2-7, so the J call may be wrong. Looked up from germline, CDR1 is KGHDR and CDR2 is SFDVKD. This CDR3 has 16 residues.

This clonotype was detected only a few times. The rearrangement joins TRBV20-1 to TRBJ2-5; the D is unclear. The germline gives CDR1 DFQATT, CDR2 SNEGSKA (reference sequence). V lost 4 bases, J lost 4 bases, and 10 bases lay in between. CDR3 length: 12 residues. The CDR3 coding sequence is TGCAGTGCTAACCCGCCGGCAGAGACCCAGTACTTC. This translates into CSANPPAETQYF.

V gene TRBV6-5 combines with J gene TRBJ2-3; D remains ambiguous. The CDR3 has 15 amino acids. The germline V and J ends were trimmed by 5 bases and 11 bases, with 23 bases remaining between them. In germline, CDR1 is MNHEY, CDR2 SVGAGI. The CDR3 region is CASSPRTQLYNEQYF. CDR3 in DNA: TGTGCCAGCAGTCCGAGGACGCAACTCTACAATGAGCAGTATTTT.

Only one count was recorded for this clonotype. The rearrangement joins TRBV21-1 to TRBJ2-1. TRBV21-1 is flagged as a pseudogene. The CDR3 extends over 9 amino acids. The DNA of the CDR3 is TGTGCCATCTCCTACGAGCAGTTCTTC. Amino acid sequence: CAISYEQFF.

This chain links TRBV20-1 with TRBJ2-7, with a tentative D call TRBD2 (5 bases). V was cut by 3 bases and J by 1 base, with 10 bases left in between. Looked up from germline, CDR1 is DFQATT and CDR2 is SNEGSKA (reference sequence). This CDR3 region has 13 residues. For the CDR3, the DNA is TGCAGTGCTAGCGGGATCCTTTCCTACGAGCAGTACTTC. Residues: CSASGILSYEQYF.

The chain employs TRBV9 and TRBJ2-1; D may be TRBD1 (6 bases). This CDR3 has 16 amino acids. V was pared by 3 bases and J by 0 bases, with 13 bases between. From germline, CDR1 is SGDLS and CDR2 YYNGEE. The CDR3 DNA sequence: TGTGCCAGCAGCGCCAGGGGTTTAAGCTCCTACAATGAGCAGTTCTTC. The encoded protein is CASSARGLSSYNEQFF.

The J gene is TRBJ1-4, the V gene TRBV20-1; perhaps TRBD1 as D (6 bases). Germline CDR1 DFQATT, CDR2 SNEGSKA (reference sequence). Trimming stripped 0 bases from V and 7 bases from J, with 12 bases between. The CDR3 is 14 residues long. CDR3 loop: CSAREITGSEKLFF. CDR3 coding DNA: TGCAGTGCTAGAGAAATAACAGGGAGTGAAAAACTGTTTTTT.

This clonotype has just one count. J is TRBJ2-1 and V is TRBV4-1, with D unclear. The CDR3 is 15 residues long. Germline values: CDR1 MGHRA, CDR2 YSYEKL. V was cut by 0 bases and J by 3 bases, with 9 bases left in between. The CDR3 here is CASSQDAGLYNEQFF. In DNA form, the CDR3 reads TGCGCCAGCAGCCAAGATGCCGGCCTCTACAATGAGCAGTTCTTC.

This clonotype was observed a handful of times. Possible read error: a much larger clone is one base away. The rearrangement links TRBV5-5 to TRBJ2-2, with D perhaps TRBD2 (6 bases). This CDR3 is 13 amino acids long. Germline V gene sequence: CDR1 SGHKS, CDR2 YYEKEE (reference sequence). V was cut by 3 bases and J by 8 bases, with 11 bases left in between. CDR3 DNA sequence: TGTGCCAGCAGCTGCTCCAGCGGGGGGGAGCTGTTTTTT. It codes for CASSCSSGGELFF.

The gene calls are TRBV20-1 and TRBJ1-1; a weak D match, TRBD1 (6 bases). Trimming stripped 8 bases from V and 0 bases from J, with 10 bases between. The CDR3 spans 12 residues. Germline V lookup: CDR1 DFQATT, CDR2 SNEGSKA (reference sequence). CDR3 bases: TGCAGTCAGGGGTCCCTGAACACTGAAGCTTTCTTT. Translation gives CSQGSLNTEAFF.

This chain uses TRBV12-3 or TRBV12-4 with TRBJ2-3; possible D gene TRBD2, 5 bases. This CDR3 comprises 15 residues. Trimming cost V 6 bases and J 0 bases, with 13 bases left between them. CDR3 nucleotides: TGTGCCAGCAGGAGGAGCGGAATAAGCACAGATACGCAGTATTTT. It specifies CASRRSGISTDTQYF.

This clonotype was seen more than once but under ten times. The chain combines TRBV7-2 with TRBJ2-2, with 7 bases identical to TRBD2. This CDR3 spans 16 amino acids. The germline V gene has CDR1 SGHTA and CDR2 FQGNSA. V lost 6 bases to trimming and J lost 0 bases; unmatched junction nucleotides: 7. CDR3: CASRPAGTTNTGELFF. In DNA form, the CDR3 reads TGTGCCAGCAGGCCAGCGGGAACTACGAACACCGGGGAGCTGTTTTTT.

This sequence joins TRBV5-1 and TRBJ1-1; weak D call: TRBD1 (5 bases). CDR1 is SGHRS, CDR2 YFSETQ, per germline. The ends were cut back, 4 bases at V and 6 bases at J, with 16 bases in the middle. The CDR3 consists of 14 residues. The CDR3 spells CASSGDPLGAEAFF. CDR3 nucleotides: TGCGCCAGCAGCGGGGACCCCCTCGGGGCTGAAGCTTTCTTT.

CDR3 residues: CASLREGGRNEQFF. DNA for the CDR3: TGTGCCAGCCTCCGGGAGGGCGGTCGCAATGAGCAGTTCTTC. The gene calls are TRBV12-3 or TRBV12-4 and TRBJ2-1; TRBD2 aligns across 8 bases. The trim removed 8 bases at V and 6 bases at J, leaving 9 bases unmatched. The CDR3 runs 14 residues.

V gene TRBV20-1 combines with J gene TRBJ1-1, with D tentatively TRBD1 (6 bases). Trimming shortened V by 0 bases and J by 5 bases, and 16 bases separated the two germline ends. Germline lookup yields CDR1 DFQATT and CDR2 SNEGSKA (reference sequence). The CDR3 is 15 amino acids. DNA for the CDR3: TGCAGTGCTAGAGATCCAGGGGTGGGAAAAACTGAAGCTTTCTTT. It translates to CSARDPGVGKTEAFF.

This chain uses TRBV7-2 with TRBJ1-2; the match to TRBD1 covers 10 bases. J gave up 4 bases and V 4 bases, and 6 bases lay outside the gene matches. Per the germline V gene, CDR1 is SGHTA and CDR2 is FQGNSA. This CDR3 is 15 amino acids long. The chain's CDR3 is CASSSEGTGVYGYTF. CDR3 DNA: TGTGCCAGCAGCTCGGAAGGGACAGGGGTCTATGGCTACACCTTC.

This clonotype was seen only a few times. J is TRBJ2-3 and V is TRBV7-2; 13 nucleotides align to TRBD2. This CDR3 spans 17 amino acids. The V gene end was trimmed by 5 bases and the J gene end by 1 base; junction bases not matched to a gene: 6. Germline CDR1 is SGHTA and CDR2 is FQGNSA. CDR3 residues: CASSRTSGSLGTDTQYF. The CDR3 bases are TGTGCCAGCAGCCGGACTAGCGGGAGCTTGGGCACAGATACGCAGTATTTT.

The chain joins TRBV12-3 or TRBV12-4 to TRBJ1-5; D is perhaps TRBD1 (5 bases). The CDR3 consists of 13 residues. V shed 6 bases and J shed 3 bases, with 9 bases lying between them. CDR3 sequence: CASSQQDNQPQHF. The CDR3 nucleotides read TGTGCCAGCAGCCAACAGGACAATCAGCCCCAGCATTTT.